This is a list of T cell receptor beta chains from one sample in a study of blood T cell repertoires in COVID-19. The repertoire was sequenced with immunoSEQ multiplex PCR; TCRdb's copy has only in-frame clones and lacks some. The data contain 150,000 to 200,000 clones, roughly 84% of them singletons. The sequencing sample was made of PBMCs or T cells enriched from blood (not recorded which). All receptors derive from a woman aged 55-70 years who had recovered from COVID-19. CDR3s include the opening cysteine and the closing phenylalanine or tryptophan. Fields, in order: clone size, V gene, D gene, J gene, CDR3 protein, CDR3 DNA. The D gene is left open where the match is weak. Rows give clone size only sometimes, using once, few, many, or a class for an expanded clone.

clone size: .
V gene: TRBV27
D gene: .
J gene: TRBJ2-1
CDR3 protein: CASSRGSQGGNEQFF
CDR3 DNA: TGTGCCAGCAGCCGAGGATCTCAGGGAGGCAATGAGCAGTTCTTC

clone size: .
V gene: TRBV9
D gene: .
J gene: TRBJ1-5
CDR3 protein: CASPDPFRAYPRDQPQHF
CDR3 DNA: TGTGCCAGTCCGGACCCTTTTCGCGCCTACCCGAGGGATCAGCCCCAGCATTTT

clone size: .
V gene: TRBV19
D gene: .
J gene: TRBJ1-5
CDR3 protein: CASSIRGNNQPQHF
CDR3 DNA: TGTGCCAGTAGTATACGGGGAAACAATCAGCCCCAGCATTTT

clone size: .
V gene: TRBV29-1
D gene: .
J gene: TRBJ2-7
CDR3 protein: CSVEGTTYEQYF
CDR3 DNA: TGCAGCGTTGAGGGCACAACCTACGAGCAGTACTTC

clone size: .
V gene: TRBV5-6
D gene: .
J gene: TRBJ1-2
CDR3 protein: CASSLGGVYGYTF
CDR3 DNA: TGTGCCAGCAGCCTCGGGGGGGTCTATGGCTACACCTTC

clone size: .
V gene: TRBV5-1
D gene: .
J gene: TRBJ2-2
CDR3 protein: CASSAGSNTGELFF
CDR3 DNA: TGCGCCAGCAGTGCGGGATCGAACACCGGGGAGCTGTTTTTT

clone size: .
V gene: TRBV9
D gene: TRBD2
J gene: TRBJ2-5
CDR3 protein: CASSPGREGPQETQYF
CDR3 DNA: TGTGCCAGCAGCCCAGGGCGGGAGGGCCCCCAAGAGACCCAGTACTTC

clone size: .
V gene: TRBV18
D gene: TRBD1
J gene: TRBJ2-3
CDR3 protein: CASSRRTGADTQYF
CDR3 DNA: TGTGCCAGCTCACGACGGACAGGGGCAGATACGCAGTATTTT

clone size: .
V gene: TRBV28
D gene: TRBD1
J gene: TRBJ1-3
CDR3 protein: CASRTGQGAGNTIYF
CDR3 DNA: TGTGCCAGCAGAACGGGACAGGGGGCTGGAAACACCATATATTTT

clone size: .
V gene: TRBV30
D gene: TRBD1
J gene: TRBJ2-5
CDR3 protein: CAWSPTGERTQYF
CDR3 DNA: TGTGCCTGGAGCCCCACAGGGGAGAGGACCCAGTACTTC

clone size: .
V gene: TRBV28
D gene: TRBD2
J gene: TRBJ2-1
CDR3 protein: CASREASGIVSEQFF
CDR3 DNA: TGTGCCAGCAGAGAGGCTAGCGGGATAGTCAGTGAGCAGTTCTTC

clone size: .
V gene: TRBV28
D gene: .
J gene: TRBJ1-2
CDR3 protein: CASSSGDRPHGYTF
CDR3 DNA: TGTGCCAGCAGTTCCGGAGACAGGCCCCATGGCTACACCTTC

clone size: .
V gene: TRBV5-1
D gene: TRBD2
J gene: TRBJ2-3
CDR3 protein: CASSIGTSGFTDTQYF
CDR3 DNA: TGCGCCAGCAGCATTGGGACTAGCGGATTCACAGATACGCAGTATTTT

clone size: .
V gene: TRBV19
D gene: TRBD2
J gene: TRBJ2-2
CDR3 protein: CASSPSGSRSLTGELFF
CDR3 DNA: TGTGCCAGTAGTCCTAGCGGGAGTAGGAGTTTGACCGGGGAGCTGTTTTTT

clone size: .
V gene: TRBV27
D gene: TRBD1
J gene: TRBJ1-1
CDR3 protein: CASSFGQGREAFF
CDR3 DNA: TGTGCCAGCAGTTTCGGACAGGGGCGTGAAGCTTTCTTT

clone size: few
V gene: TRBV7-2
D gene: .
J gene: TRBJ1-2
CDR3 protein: CASSLDSVGPNYGYTF
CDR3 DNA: TGTGCCAGCAGCCTGGACAGCGTCGGGCCTAACTATGGCTACACCTTC

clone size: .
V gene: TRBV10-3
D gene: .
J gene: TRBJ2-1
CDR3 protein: CAIATRSIDEQFF
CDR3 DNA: TGTGCCATTGCGACTAGATCGATCGATGAGCAGTTCTTC

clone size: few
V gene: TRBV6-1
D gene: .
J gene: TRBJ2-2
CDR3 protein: CASFTNTGELFF
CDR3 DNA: TGTGCCAGCTTTACGAACACCGGGGAGCTGTTTTTT

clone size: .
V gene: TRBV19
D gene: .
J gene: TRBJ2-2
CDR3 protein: CASSMSPTGELFF
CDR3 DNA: TGTGCCAGTAGTATGTCCCCTACCGGGGAGCTGTTTTTT

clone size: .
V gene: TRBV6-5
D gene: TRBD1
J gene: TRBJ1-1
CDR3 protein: CASTQRGRTEAFF
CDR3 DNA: TGTGCCAGCACTCAAAGGGGGCGAACTGAAGCTTTCTTT

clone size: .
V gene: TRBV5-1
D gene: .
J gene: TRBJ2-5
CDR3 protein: CASSLAGGGKETQYF
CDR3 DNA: TGCGCCAGCAGCTTGGCCGGAGGGGGCAAAGAGACCCAGTACTTC

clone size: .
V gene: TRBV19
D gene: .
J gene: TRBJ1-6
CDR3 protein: CATSEGYDNSPLHF
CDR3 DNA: TGTGCCACCTCAGAGGGTTACGATAATTCACCCCTCCACTTT

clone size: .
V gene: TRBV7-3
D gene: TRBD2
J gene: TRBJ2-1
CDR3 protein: CASSLRGGSYNEQFF
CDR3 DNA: TGTGCCAGCAGCTTAAGGGGGGGATCCTACAATGAGCAGTTCTTC

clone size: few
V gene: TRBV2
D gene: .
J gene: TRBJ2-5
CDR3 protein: CASKKDYPETQYF
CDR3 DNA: TGTGCCAGCAAGAAGGACTACCCAGAGACCCAGTACTTC

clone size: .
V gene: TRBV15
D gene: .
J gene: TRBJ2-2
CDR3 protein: CATSRELGLGELFF
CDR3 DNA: TGTGCCACCAGCAGAGAATTGGGACTCGGGGAGCTGTTTTTT

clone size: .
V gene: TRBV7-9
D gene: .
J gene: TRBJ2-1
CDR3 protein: CASSAPGLEGNEQFF
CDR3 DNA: TGTGCCAGCAGCGCCCCTGGGTTAGAGGGCAATGAGCAGTTCTTC

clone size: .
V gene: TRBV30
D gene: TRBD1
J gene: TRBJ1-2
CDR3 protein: CAWRGDRFNYGYTF
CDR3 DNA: TGTGCCTGGAGAGGGGACAGGTTCAACTATGGCTACACCTTC

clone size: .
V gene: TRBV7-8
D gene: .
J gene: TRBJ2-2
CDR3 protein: CASSPERWGLANTGELFF
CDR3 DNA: TGTGCCAGCAGCCCCGAACGTTGGGGACTCGCGAACACCGGGGAGCTGTTTTTT

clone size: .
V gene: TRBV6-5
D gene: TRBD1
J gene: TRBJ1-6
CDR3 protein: CASSSGTGGRPLHF
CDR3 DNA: TGTGCCAGCAGTTCCGGGACAGGGGGGAGGCCCCTCCACTTT

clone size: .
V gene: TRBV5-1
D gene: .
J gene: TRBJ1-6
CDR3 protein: CASSSDRISSYNSPLHF
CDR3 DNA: TGCGCCAGCAGCTCTGACAGGATAAGCTCCTATAATTCACCCCTCCACTTT

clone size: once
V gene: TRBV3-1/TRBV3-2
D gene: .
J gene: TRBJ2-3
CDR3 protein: CASSLRGGGSTDTQYF
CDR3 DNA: TGTGCCAGCAGCCTCCGTGGGGGAGGAAGCACAGATACGCAGTATTTT

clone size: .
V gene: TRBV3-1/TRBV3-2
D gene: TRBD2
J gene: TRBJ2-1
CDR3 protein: CASSQRLAGGDEQFF
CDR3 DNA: TGTGCCAGCAGCCAACGACTAGCGGGAGGCGATGAGCAGTTCTTC

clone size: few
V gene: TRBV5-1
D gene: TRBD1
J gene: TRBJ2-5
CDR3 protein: CASSFMTGYQETQYF
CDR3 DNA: TGCGCCAGCAGCTTTATGACAGGGTACCAAGAGACCCAGTACTTC

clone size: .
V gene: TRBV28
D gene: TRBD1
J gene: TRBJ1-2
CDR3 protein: CASSSGQAYGYTF
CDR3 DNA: TGTGCCAGCAGTTCCGGACAGGCCTATGGCTACACCTTC

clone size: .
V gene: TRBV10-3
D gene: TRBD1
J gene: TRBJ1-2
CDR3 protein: CATSSGQGVSLYGYTF
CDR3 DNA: TGTGCCACCTCCAGCGGTCAGGGGGTGTCCCTCTATGGCTACACCTTC

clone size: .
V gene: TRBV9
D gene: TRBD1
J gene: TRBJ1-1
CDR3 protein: CASSETGANTEAFF
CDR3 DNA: TGTGCCAGCAGCGAGACAGGGGCGAACACTGAAGCTTTCTTT

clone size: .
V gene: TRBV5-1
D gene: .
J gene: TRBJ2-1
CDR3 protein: CASSPRESNNEQFF
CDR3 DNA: TGCGCCAGCAGCCCCCGGGAGTCGAACAATGAGCAGTTCTTC

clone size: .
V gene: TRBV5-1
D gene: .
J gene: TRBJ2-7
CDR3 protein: CASSLAGQVGTSYEQYF
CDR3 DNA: TGCGCCAGCAGCTTGGCCGGTCAGGTAGGAACGTCCTACGAGCAGTACTTC

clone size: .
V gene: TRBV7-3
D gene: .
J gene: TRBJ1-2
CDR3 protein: CATLQGGIFDGYTF
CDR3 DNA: TGTGCCACCCTCCAGGGAGGGATCTTCGATGGCTACACCTTC

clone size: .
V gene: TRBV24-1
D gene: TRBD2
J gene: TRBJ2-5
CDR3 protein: CATSDTGGGGTQYF
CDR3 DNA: TGTGCCACCAGTGATACCGGCGGGGGTGGGACCCAGTACTTC

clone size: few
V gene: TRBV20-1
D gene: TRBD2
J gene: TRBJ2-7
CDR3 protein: CSASESSGASYEQYF
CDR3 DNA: TGCAGTGCTAGTGAAAGTAGCGGGGCCTCCTACGAGCAGTACTTC

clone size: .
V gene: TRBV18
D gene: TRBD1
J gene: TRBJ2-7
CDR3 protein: CASSPRQGTYEQYF
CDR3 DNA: TGTGCCAGCTCACCAAGACAGGGAACCTACGAGCAGTACTTC

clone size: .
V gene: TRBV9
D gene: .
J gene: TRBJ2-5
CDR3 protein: CASSVDFSPRETQYF
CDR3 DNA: TGTGCCAGCAGCGTAGATTTTTCCCCCAGGGAGACCCAGTACTTC

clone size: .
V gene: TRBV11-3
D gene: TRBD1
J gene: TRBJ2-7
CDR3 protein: CASSLDATGFEQYF
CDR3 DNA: TGTGCCAGCAGCTTAGATGCGACAGGGTTCGAGCAGTACTTC

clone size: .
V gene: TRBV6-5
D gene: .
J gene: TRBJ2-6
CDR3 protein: CASSYSTPSGANVLTF
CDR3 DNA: TGTGCCAGCAGTTACTCGACTCCCTCTGGGGCCAACGTCCTGACTTTC

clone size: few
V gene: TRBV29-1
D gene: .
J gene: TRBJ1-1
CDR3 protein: CSVVQIGNTEAFF
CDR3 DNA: TGCAGCGTTGTTCAGATTGGGAACACTGAAGCTTTCTTT

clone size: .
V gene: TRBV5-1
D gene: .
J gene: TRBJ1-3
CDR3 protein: CASSLADPGGNTIYF
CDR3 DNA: TGCGCCAGCAGCTTGGCCGACCCAGGGGGAAACACCATATATTTT

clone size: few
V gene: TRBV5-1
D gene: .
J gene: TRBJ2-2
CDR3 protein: CASSSGPRGADTGELFF
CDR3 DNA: TGCGCCAGCAGCTCTGGGCCACGGGGGGCGGACACCGGGGAGCTGTTTTTT

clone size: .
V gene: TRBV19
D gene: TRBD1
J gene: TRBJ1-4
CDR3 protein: CASTPTGGLRKLFF
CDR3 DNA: TGTGCCAGTACCCCGACAGGGGGCTTACGAAAACTGTTTTTT

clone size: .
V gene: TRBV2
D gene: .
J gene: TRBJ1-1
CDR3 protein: CASNAGQVTEAFF
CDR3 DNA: TGTGCCAGCAATGCTGGGCAGGTGACTGAAGCTTTCTTT

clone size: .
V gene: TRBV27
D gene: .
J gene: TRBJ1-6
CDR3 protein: CASSFGGVINSPLHF
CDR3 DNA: TGTGCCAGCAGTTTCGGGGGGGTGATAAATTCACCCCTCCACTTT

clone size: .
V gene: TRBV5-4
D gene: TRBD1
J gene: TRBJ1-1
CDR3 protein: CASSEGQGGGKGAEAFF
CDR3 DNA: TGTGCCAGCAGCGAAGGACAGGGCGGGGGAAAAGGCGCTGAAGCTTTCTTT

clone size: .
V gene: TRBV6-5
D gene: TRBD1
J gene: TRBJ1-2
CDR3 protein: CASSFLTGENGYTF
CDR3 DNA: TGTGCCAGCAGTTTCCTCACAGGGGAGAATGGCTACACCTTC

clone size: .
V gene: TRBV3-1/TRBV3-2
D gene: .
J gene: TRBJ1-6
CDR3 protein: CASSQEAAVYNSPLHF
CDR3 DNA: TGTGCCAGCAGCCAAGAGGCGGCAGTCTATAATTCACCCCTCCACTTT

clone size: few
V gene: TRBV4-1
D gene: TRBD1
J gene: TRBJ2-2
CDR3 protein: CASSQDRGRLTGELFF
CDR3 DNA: TGCGCCAGCAGCCAAGACAGGGGGCGATTAACCGGGGAGCTGTTTTTT

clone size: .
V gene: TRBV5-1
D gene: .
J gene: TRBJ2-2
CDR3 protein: CASSLAAGAVGELFF
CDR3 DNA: TGCGCCAGCAGCTTGGCCGCAGGGGCGGTCGGGGAGCTGTTTTTT

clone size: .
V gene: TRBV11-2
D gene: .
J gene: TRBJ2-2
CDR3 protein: CASSSGLTLNTGELFF
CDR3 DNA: TGTGCCAGCAGCTCTGGACTCACATTGAACACCGGGGAGCTGTTTTTT